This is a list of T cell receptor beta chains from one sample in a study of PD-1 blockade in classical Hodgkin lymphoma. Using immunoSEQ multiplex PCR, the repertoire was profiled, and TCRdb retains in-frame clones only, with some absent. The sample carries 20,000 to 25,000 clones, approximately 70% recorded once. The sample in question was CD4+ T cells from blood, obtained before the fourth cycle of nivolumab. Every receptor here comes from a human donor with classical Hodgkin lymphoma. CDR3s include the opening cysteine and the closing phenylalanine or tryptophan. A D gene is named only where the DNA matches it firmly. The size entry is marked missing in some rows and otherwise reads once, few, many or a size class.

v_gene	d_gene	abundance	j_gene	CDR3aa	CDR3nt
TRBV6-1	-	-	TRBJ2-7	CASSEGYRHSYEQYF	TGTGCCAGCAGTGAAGGTTATAGACACTCCTACGAGCAGTACTTC
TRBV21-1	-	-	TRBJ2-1	CASSPPRRNSPVPHNEQFF	TGTGCCAGCAGCCCTCCACGAAGGAATAGCCCGGTCCCCCACAATGAGCAGTTCTTC
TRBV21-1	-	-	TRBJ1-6	CASRLGGSYNSPLHF	TGTGCCAGCAGGTTAGGCGGCTCCTATAATTCACCCCTCCACTTT
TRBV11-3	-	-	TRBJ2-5	CASSPGPQETQYF	TGTGCCAGCAGCCCAGGGCCACAAGAGACCCAGTACTTC
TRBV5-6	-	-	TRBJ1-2	CASSLGVFSIYGYTF	TGTGCCAGCAGCTTGGGTGTTTTCTCGATCTATGGCTACACCTTC
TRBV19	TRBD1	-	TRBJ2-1	CASSPRGQGAYNEQFF	TGTGCCAGTAGCCCAAGGGGACAGGGGGCCTACAATGAGCAGTTCTTC
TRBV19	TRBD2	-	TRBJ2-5	CASSIVGGGEETQYF	TGTGCCAGTAGTATCGTCGGCGGGGGGGAAGAGACCCAGTACTTC
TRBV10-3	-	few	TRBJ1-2	CAISEGTLNGYTF	TGTGCCATCAGTGAGGGGACCCTGAATGGCTACACCTTC
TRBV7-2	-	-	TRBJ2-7	CASGRSGEQYF	TGTGCCAGCGGCAGATCTGGCGAGCAGTACTTC
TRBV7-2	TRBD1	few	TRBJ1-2	CASSQTGEGGYTF	TGTGCCAGCAGTCAAACAGGGGAGGGTGGCTACACCTTC
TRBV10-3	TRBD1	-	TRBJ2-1	CAISADRGNEQFF	TGTGCCATCAGTGCGGACAGGGGAAATGAGCAGTTCTTC
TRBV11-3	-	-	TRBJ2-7	CASSLQGTYEQYF	TGTGCCAGCAGCTTACAGGGTACCTACGAGCAGTACTTC
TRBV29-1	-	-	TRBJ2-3	CSVAPGGTDTQYF	TGCAGCGTCGCCCCGGGGGGCACAGATACGCAGTATTTT
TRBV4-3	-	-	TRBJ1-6	CASSQDLNGSPKNSPLHF	TGCGCCAGCAGCCAAGATCTAAATGGCAGCCCTAAAAATTCACCCCTCCACTTT
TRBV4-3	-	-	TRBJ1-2	CASSQLQAGNYGYTF	TGCGCCAGCAGCCAGTTACAGGCGGGAAACTATGGCTACACCTTC
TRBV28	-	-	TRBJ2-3	CASSSVGGFTDTQYF	TGTGCCAGCAGTTCGGTCGGCGGGTTCACAGATACGCAGTATTTT
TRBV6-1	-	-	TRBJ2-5	CASSQLGGQYF	TGTGCCAGCAGCCAACTCGGGGGCCAGTACTTC
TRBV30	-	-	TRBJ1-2	CATSIGGFYGYTF	TGTGCTACTAGTATTGGCGGGTTCTATGGCTACACCTTC
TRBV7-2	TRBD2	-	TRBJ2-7	CASSPPSGGTYEQYF	TGTGCCAGCAGCCCACCATCGGGAGGGACCTACGAGCAGTACTTC
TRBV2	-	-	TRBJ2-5	CASKTGEAETQYF	TGTGCCAGCAAAACAGGGGAGGCAGAGACCCAGTACTTC
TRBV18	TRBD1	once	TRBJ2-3	CASSPGQGWTDTQYF	TGTGCCAGCTCACCGGGACAGGGGTGGACAGATACGCAGTATTTT
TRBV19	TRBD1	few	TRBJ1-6	CASRSLDRDSPLHF	TGTGCCAGTAGAAGTCTCGACAGGGATTCACCCCTCCACTTT